This TCR beta chain was sequenced during a study of blood T cell repertoires in COVID-19. About the research overall: The samples span acute and convalescent COVID-19 from the United States, Italy and Spain.

Produced via immunoSEQ multiplex PCR; TCRdb's table is partial and in-frame only. This table holds about 100,000 clones, 70% to 80% found once. CDR3 size: 11 residues. Trimming pared 0 bases from V and 11 bases from J, leaving 11 bases between. Germline loops: CDR1 SQVTM, CDR2 ANQGSEA. The J gene is TRBJ2-7, the V gene TRBV29-1, with D perhaps TRBD2 (5 bases). The clonotype comes from a man between 65 and 85 years old with active or convalescent COVID-19. The sample consisted of peripheral blood. CDR3 in DNA: TGCAGCGTTGAAGACCCCCCCGGGGAGTACTTC. Translating it yields CSVEDPPGEYF.